The 32 T cell receptor beta chains given below trace back to one sample, sequenced in a study of blood T cell repertoires in COVID-19. Profiled with immunoSEQ multiplex PCR; TCRdb holds only in-frame clones, not every one. Here the sample spans 450,000 or so clones, approximately 90% being singletons. Specimen: peripheral blood. The origin of the receptors is a man younger than 35 with COVID-19, enrolled during active disease.

The V gene is TRBV5-4, the J gene TRBJ2-7; TRBD2 aligns across 12 bases. The CDR3 spans 17 residues. The germline CDR1 and CDR2 sequences are SGHNT and YYREEE (reference sequence). V shed 0 bases, J shed 6 bases, and the junction held 10 bases outside the gene matches. CDR3 DNA sequence: TGTGCCAGCAGCTTGGCCCAACCGGGACTAGCGGGTCGCGAGCAGTACTTC. Translating it yields CASSLAQPGLAGREQYF.

This clone was recorded once. V is TRBV2 and J is TRBJ2-5, with 12 bases aligning to TRBD2. Trimming at V came to 5 bases and at J to 5 bases, leaving 3 bases not matched to a gene. The CDR3 sequence is 14 residues long. CDR1 and CDR2 (germline): SNHLY, FYNNEI. The CDR3 DNA sequence: TGTGCCAGCAGTCCCCTAGCGGGGGGGGAGACCCAGTACTTC. As protein: CASSPLAGGETQYF.

The V and J genes are TRBV10-2 and TRBJ2-1; D may be TRBD1 (5 bases). Germline assignment: CDR1 WSHSY and CDR2 SAAADI. This CDR3 contains 16 residues. V lost 1 base and J lost 0, with 10 bases in between. The CDR3: CASSEFGASSYNEQFF. The CDR3 DNA sequence: TGCGCCAGCAGTGAGTTTGGGGCCAGCTCCTACAATGAGCAGTTCTTC.

The chain joins TRBV4-1 to TRBJ1-5; TRBD1 matches at 7 bases. The CDR3 extends over 17 amino acids. V lost 0 bases to trimming and J lost 2 bases; unmatched junction nucleotides: 7. Germline-derived CDR1 and CDR2 are MGHRA and YSYEKL. The CDR3 nucleotides read TGCGCCAGCAGCCAAGATGGCGGGACAGCGCGCAATCAGCCCCAGCATTTT. It specifies CASSQDGGTARNQPQHF.

The chain has TRBV10-2 and TRBJ2-3, with a possible D match to TRBD2 (5 bases). V lost 4 bases and J lost 5, with 16 bases in between. Germline V CDR1 and CDR2: WSHSY, SAAADI. The CDR3 is 15 amino acids. The CDR3 here is CASSAVASRGDTQYF. The CDR3 bases are TGCGCCAGCAGTGCGGTGGCTAGTCGGGGAGATACGCAGTATTTT.

This clone has ten or more counts. The V call is TRBV6-6, the J call TRBJ1-5, with D possibly being TRBD1 (5 bases). There are 13 residues in the CDR3. Germline CDR1 reads MNHNY; CDR2 reads SVGAGI (reference sequence). The V end lost 5 bases, the J end lost 7 bases, and 12 bases lay between the germline ends. CDR3 DNA: TGTGCCAGCAGTACACAGGTTCAGCAGCCCCAGCATTTT. Its translation: CASSTQVQQPQHF.

The J gene is TRBJ2-1, the V gene TRBV6-5; 7 nucleotides match TRBD1. Germline V gene sequence: CDR1 MNHEY, CDR2 SVGAGI. With 6 bases clipped from V and 10 bases from J, the junction kept 9 bases outside the gene matches. The CDR3 runs 13 residues. As DNA, the CDR3 is TGTGCCAGCAGCCCAGATCAGGGGGAGGAGCAGTTCTTC. This sequence encodes CASSPDQGEEQFF.

The rearrangement uses TRBV29-1 and TRBJ2-7; 10 bases map to TRBD1. Germline trimming cut 5 bases from V and 1 base from J; bases unmatched to any gene: 2. Germline V lookup: CDR1 SQVTM, CDR2 ANQGSEA. CDR3 length: 13 amino acids. CDR3 DNA sequence: TGCAGCGTTCGGACAGGGGGTTCCTACGAGCAGTACTTC. Translating it yields CSVRTGGSYEQYF.

This clone has only one observation. The V and J genes are TRBV7-9 and TRBJ1-1; D possibly corresponds to TRBD1 (6 bases). V was clipped by 6 bases and J by 2 bases, with 13 bases between them. Germline V CDR1 and CDR2: SEHNR, FQNEAQ (reference sequence). CDR3 size: 14 residues. CDR3 protein: CASSDQQGNTEAFF. CDR3 coding DNA: TGTGCCAGCAGTGACCAACAGGGAAACACTGAAGCTTTCTTT.

The genes are TRBV28 and TRBJ1-5; 10 bases match TRBD1. The CDR3 spans 15 residues. Germline V gene sequence: CDR1 MDHEN, CDR2 SYDVKM. J lost 4 bases, V lost 4 bases, and 4 bases had no gene match. CDR3 region: CASSWDRGRNQPQHF. CDR3 nucleotides: TGTGCCAGCAGTTGGGACAGGGGACGGAATCAGCCCCAGCATTTT.

The chain carries TRBV6-6 and TRBJ1-2; 8 nucleotides agree with TRBD1. J lost 2 bases, V lost 6 bases, and 5 bases had no gene match. Germline V CDR1 and CDR2: MNHNY, SVGAGI (reference sequence). This CDR3 is built from 14 residues. The CDR3 is CASRDRDGNYGYTF. The CDR3 region has the DNA TGTGCCAGCAGGGACAGGGACGGGAACTATGGCTACACCTTC.

This chain uses TRBV24-1 with TRBJ1-5; D possibly corresponds to TRBD1 (6 bases). Looked up from germline, CDR1 is KGHDR and CDR2 is SFDVKD. The CDR3 is made up of 13 amino acids. V dropped 7 bases and J dropped 4 bases, with 10 bases sitting between them. CDR3 in amino acids: CATRDSENQPQHF. The CDR3 DNA is TGTGCCACCAGGGACAGTGAAAATCAGCCCCAGCATTTT.

J is TRBJ2-3 and V is TRBV3-1 (or the pseudogene TRBV3-2), with 15 bases lining up with TRBD2. The CDR3 has 17 amino acids. The J segment lost 4 bases and the V segment lost 4 bases, leaving 6 bases of the junction unmatched. Germline CDR1 is LGHDT and CDR2 is YNNKEL (reference sequence). In nucleotides, the CDR3 is TGTGCCAGCAGCCGCGGACTAGCGGGGGGGCAGGCAGATACGCAGTATTTT. This translates into CASSRGLAGGQADTQYF.

The chain is built from TRBV30 and TRBJ2-7; possibly TRBD1 for D (7 bases). Germline CDR1 is GTSNPN and CDR2 is SVGIG (reference sequence). The CDR3 has 15 amino acids. Between the trimmed V and J ends, which lost 2 bases and 0 bases, there was a span of 14 bases. The CDR3 bases are TGTGCCTGGAGTCGGGGCAGGGGGGTCTCCTACGAGCAGTACTTC. Translation gives CAWSRGRGVSYEQYF.

This chain links TRBV4-1 with TRBJ2-5, with TRBD2 identical over 8 bases. V lost 0 bases, J lost 4 bases, and 7 bases stayed unmatched. This CDR3 has 16 residues. The germline V gene encodes CDR1 MGHRA and CDR2 YSYEKL. Written as DNA, the CDR3 is TGCGCCAGCAGCCAAGATCTTCGGGGGGGACGAGAGACCCAGTACTTC. This sequence encodes CASSQDLRGGRETQYF.

The DNA of the CDR3 is TGCGCCAGCAGCGACACCCTGAACACTGAAGCTTTCTTT. It encodes CASSDTLNTEAFF. V gene TRBV5-1 combines with J gene TRBJ1-1; D uncertain. The CDR3 has 13 residues. The germline V and J ends were trimmed by 4 bases and 0 bases, with 7 bases remaining between them. CDR1 and CDR2 (germline): SGHRS, YFSETQ. The entire variable domain, with the rest obtained from reference TRBV5-1 and TRBJ1-1, is as follows: KAGVTQTPRYLIKTRGQQVTLSCSPISGHRSVSWYQQTPGQGLQFLFEYFSETQRNKGNFPGRFSGRQFSNSRSEMNVSTLELGDSALYLCASSDTLNTEAFFGQGTRLTVV.

Notes on this clone: The identical CDR3 is also encoded by other nucleotide sequences in the sample. The V call is TRBV5-1, the J call TRBJ2-1; 11 bases match TRBD2. V lost 2 bases to trimming and J lost 4 bases; unmatched junction nucleotides: 5. CDR1 and CDR2 from the germline V gene are SGHRS and YFSETQ. The CDR3 covers 16 residues. CDR3 sequence reads: CASSLTSGGAYNEQFF. DNA for the CDR3: TGCGCCAGCAGCTTAACTAGCGGGGGTGCATACAATGAGCAGTTCTTC. Variable domain in full (rest from reference TRBV5-1 and TRBJ2-1): KAGVTQTPRYLIKTRGQQVTLSCSPISGHRSVSWYQQTPGQGLQFLFEYFSETQRNKGNFPGRFSGRQFSNSRSEMNVSTLELGDSALYLCASSLTSGGAYNEQFFGPGTRLTVL.

The chain joins TRBV27 to TRBJ2-7; a possible D gene is TRBD2 (7 bases). V was pared by 5 bases and J by 3 bases, with 20 bases between. The CDR3 loop spans 16 amino acids. In germline, CDR1 is MNHEY, CDR2 SMNVEV (reference sequence). The CDR3, as DNA: TGTGCCAGCAGTCCCTCCGCGGGGGCCCTCAACTACGAGCAGTACTTC. Its protein is CASSPSAGALNYEQYF.

The chain joins TRBV19 to TRBJ1-5; the D is unclear. The CDR3 is made up of 14 amino acids. V was trimmed by 5 bases and J by 0 bases, leaving 8 bases between them. Germline V gene sequence: CDR1 LNHDA, CDR2 SQIVND (reference sequence). This chain's CDR3 is CASSELYSNQPQHF. The CDR3 DNA reads as TGTGCCAGTAGTGAGCTCTATAGCAATCAGCCCCAGCATTTT.

The chain is built from TRBV19 and TRBJ1-1; perhaps TRBD1 as D (5 bases). The V gene's germline CDR1 is LNHDA and CDR2 SQIVND (reference sequence). This CDR3 comprises 13 residues. Trimming took 4 bases from V and 0 from J, leaving 6 bases between them. The CDR3 coding sequence is TGTGCCAGTAGTACCAGGGTGAACACTGAAGCTTTCTTT. Its protein is CASSTRVNTEAFF.

This clone was detected a few times. The chain is built from TRBV12-3 or TRBV12-4 and TRBJ1-1; D possibly corresponds to TRBD1 (6 bases). Trimming removed 6 bases from V and 4 bases from J, with 12 bases in between. The CDR3 spans 13 residues. In DNA form, the CDR3 reads TGTGCCAGCAGCTTACAGGGCTCCACTGAAGCTTTCTTT. Translating gives CASSLQGSTEAFF.

This clone occurred a few times. The chain recombines TRBV5-4 with TRBJ1-2, with 8 bases that match TRBD1. From germline, CDR1 is SGHNT and CDR2 YYREEE (reference sequence). This CDR3 contains 13 residues. V was pared by 4 bases and J by 7 bases, with 6 bases of the junction left unmatched. CDR3 bases: TGTGCCAGCAGCGGGCAGGGGGCGCCTGGCTACACCTTC. Its protein product is CASSGQGAPGYTF.

CDR3 region: CSAKRGTDYNEQFF. The DNA of the CDR3 is TGCAGCGCAAAGAGGGGGACGGATTACAATGAGCAGTTCTTC. The V and J genes are TRBV29-1 and TRBJ2-1; possibly TRBD1 for D (6 bases). The CDR3 loop spans 14 amino acids. CDR1 and CDR2 from the germline V gene are SQVTM and ANQGSEA. V was shortened by 7 bases and J by 4 bases, with 17 bases between the two germline ends.

The rearrangement uses TRBV11-2 and TRBJ2-7; 7 bases align to TRBD1. CDR1 is SGHAT, CDR2 FQNNGV, per germline. This CDR3 contains 13 residues. The trim removed 3 bases at V and 6 bases at J, leaving 5 bases unmatched. The CDR3: CASSLGRGSEQYF. The CDR3 bases are TGTGCCAGCAGCTTGGGCAGGGGGTCCGAGCAGTACTTC.

The chain couples TRBV3-1 (or the pseudogene TRBV3-2) to TRBJ2-7, with 7 bases that match TRBD1. The germline CDR1 and CDR2 sequences are LGHDT and YNNKEL (reference sequence). V trimming: 4 bases; J trimming: 3 bases; junction bases outside the gene matches: 9. The CDR3 loop spans 15 amino acids. The CDR3 DNA sequence: TGTGCCAGCAGCCTCCAACAGGGGCAGGGCTACGAGCAGTACTTC. Translation: CASSLQQGQGYEQYF.

The CDR3 DNA reads as TGTGCCAGCAGCTTGATAACGTTCGGCGGGAAGGAGACCCAGTACTTC. Protein sequence: CASSLITFGGKETQYF. V and J are TRBV5-4 and TRBJ2-5; perhaps TRBD2 as D (6 bases). Looked up from germline, CDR1 is SGHNT and CDR2 is YYREEE (reference sequence). The CDR3 runs 16 residues. Between the trimmed V and J ends, which lost 1 base and 5 bases, there was a span of 18 bases.

This sequence joins TRBV12-3 or TRBV12-4 and TRBJ2-4, with D unclear. The V end lost 6 bases, the J end lost 7 bases, and 13 bases lay between the germline ends. The CDR3 has 13 residues. CDR3 nucleotide sequence: TGTGCCAGCAGAATGGGCCAATCTAACATTCAGTACTTC. Its translation is CASRMGQSNIQYF.

The J gene is TRBJ2-3, the V gene TRBV19; 9 positions match TRBD2. Germline lookup yields CDR1 LNHDA and CDR2 SQIVND (reference sequence). This CDR3 spans 17 amino acids. V was clipped by 1 base and J by 2 bases; unmatched bases: 7. The CDR3 is CASSIGLAGRTTDTQYF. CDR3 nucleotide sequence: TGTGCCAGTAGTATAGGTCTAGCGGGGAGAACCACAGATACGCAGTATTTT.

J is TRBJ1-2 and V is TRBV15; D might be TRBD1 (6 bases). From germline, CDR1 is LNHNV and CDR2 YYDKDF (reference sequence). This CDR3 comprises 12 residues. The V end was cut by 1 base, the J end by 6 bases, with 6 bases between. CDR3 in DNA: TGTGCCACCAGCAGAGCAGGGGATGGCTACACCTTC. It specifies CATSRAGDGYTF.

This rearrangement joins TRBV27 to TRBJ2-5; D perhaps matches TRBD2 (6 bases). The CDR3 has 15 amino acids. Germline V gene sequence: CDR1 MNHEY, CDR2 SMNVEV (reference sequence). With 2 bases removed from V and 2 bases from J, the gap between germline ends came to 12 bases. CDR3: CASSLLVSGQETQYF. The CDR3 DNA reads TGTGCCAGCAGTTTACTAGTTAGCGGACAAGAGACCCAGTACTTC.

The V gene is TRBV2, the J gene TRBJ1-5; D possibly corresponds to TRBD1 (6 bases). The ends were cut back, 5 bases at V and 3 bases at J, with 14 bases in the middle. Looked up from germline, CDR1 is SNHLY and CDR2 is FYNNEI. The CDR3 loop spans 15 amino acids. DNA for the CDR3: TGTGCCAGCAGTTACGGACAGTCGAACAATCAGCCCCAGCATTTT. Translating gives CASSYGQSNNQPQHF.

The chain combines TRBV6-1 with TRBJ1-3, with D unresolved. Trimming shortened V by 4 bases and J by 0 bases, and 16 bases separated the two germline ends. Looked up from germline, CDR1 is MNHNS and CDR2 is SASEGT. CDR3 size: 17 residues. CDR3 in amino acids: CASSGQSQVYSGNTIYF. In nucleotides, the CDR3 is TGTGCCAGCAGTGGCCAGAGCCAGGTCTACTCTGGAAACACCATATATTTT.